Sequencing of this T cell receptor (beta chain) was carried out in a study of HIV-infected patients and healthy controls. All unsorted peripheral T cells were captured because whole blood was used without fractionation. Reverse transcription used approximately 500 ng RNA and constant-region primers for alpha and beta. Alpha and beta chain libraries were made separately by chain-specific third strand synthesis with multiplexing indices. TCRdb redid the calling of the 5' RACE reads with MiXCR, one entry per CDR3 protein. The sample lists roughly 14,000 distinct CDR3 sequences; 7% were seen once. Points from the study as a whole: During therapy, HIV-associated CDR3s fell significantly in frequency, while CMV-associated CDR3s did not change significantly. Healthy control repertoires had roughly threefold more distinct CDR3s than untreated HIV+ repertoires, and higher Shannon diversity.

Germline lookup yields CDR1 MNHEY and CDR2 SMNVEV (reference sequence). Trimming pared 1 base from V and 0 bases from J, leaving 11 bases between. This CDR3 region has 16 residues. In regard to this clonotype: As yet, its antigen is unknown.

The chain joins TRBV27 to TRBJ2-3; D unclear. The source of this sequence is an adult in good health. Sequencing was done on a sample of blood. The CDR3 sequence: CASSLFTEPSTDTQYF. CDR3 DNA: TGTGCCAGCAGTTTATTCACCGAACCAAGCACAGATACGCAGTATTTT.